The sequence of this T cell receptor (beta chain) was determined in a study of blood T cell repertoires in COVID-19 (dated by TCRdb to 2018 to 2020). About the full investigation: Samples covering the acute and convalescent phases of COVID-19 were provided by collaborators in the United States, Italy and Spain. The prospective study material was composed of cDNA or gDNA derived from T cells, B-cell-depleted T cells, or PBMCs. Deeply sampled blood TCRbeta repertoires from subjects exposed to, actively infected with, or recovered from COVID-19 were included in the dataset. The repertoires were made available in a free public database intended to serve as a resource for research on the immune response to SARS-CoV-2. Samples came from the ongoing ImmuneRACE study (first 160 participants) plus 1,254 subjects from 6 global collaborators. Sample metadata almost always included a de-identified subject ID, COVID-19 status, age in years and sex. Where HLA class I and class II types were available, the types were taken from metadata supplied by the sample provider, not from assay-based typing. Overall results and qualifications from the work: The quantity of clinical and demographic metadata differed by source and by participant and was supplied without curation.

One collaborating source in Seattle enrolled patients during active infection and followed them longitudinally through the course of disease. Collaborating institutions collected whole blood in K2EDTA tubes following their own protocols. For TCRbeta analysis, collaborator samples were shipped as frozen whole blood, as isolated PBMCs, or as DNA extracted from either sample type. Counted from cysteine to phenylalanine, this CDR3 has 14 amino acids. The only DNA kept is the CDR3, 42 bases in frame from the first base. From a lookup of the germline V gene, CDR1 and CDR2 are MGHDK and SYGVNS. Trimming takes 5 bases off V and 7 bases off J; junction bases not matched to a gene: 4. The immunoSEQ Assay, a bias-controlled multiplex PCR, was used to amplify TCRbeta CDR3 regions from genomic DNA. As for the authors' bioinformatics: The number of nucleated cells in each sample was estimated by amplification of reference gene primers within the assay. To quantify the absolute abundance of each unique TCRbeta CDR3 rearrangement, sequence reads were collapsed and filtered. Productive Simpson clonality was computed per sample as the square root of Simpson's diversity index over productive rearrangements. TCRdb re-hosts the immuneACCESS table, in-frame sequences only. Its copies lack some clones; in the studies checked, an unresolved V gene accounts for under half of them, and the cause for the rest is not known. V and J calls and clone size are given by that table; D and trimming were obtained from the DNA. For this sample the table gives 150,000 to 200,000 clones, of which about 81% were detected only once. Of the sample, 10% to 15% is held by the ten largest clones.

This clone was found a few times. No antigen is known for it. No quality values exist for individual bases; no much larger clone is one base distant. In this chain, TRBV25-1 is recombined with TRBJ1-6, with 8 junctional bases fitting TRBD1. The clonotype comes from an elderly woman with COVID-19, enrolled during active disease. Sequences were obtained from peripheral blood. The nucleotides read TGTGCCAGCAGTTCGGACAGGGAAAATTCACCCCTCCACTTT. It translates as CASSSDRENSPLHF.